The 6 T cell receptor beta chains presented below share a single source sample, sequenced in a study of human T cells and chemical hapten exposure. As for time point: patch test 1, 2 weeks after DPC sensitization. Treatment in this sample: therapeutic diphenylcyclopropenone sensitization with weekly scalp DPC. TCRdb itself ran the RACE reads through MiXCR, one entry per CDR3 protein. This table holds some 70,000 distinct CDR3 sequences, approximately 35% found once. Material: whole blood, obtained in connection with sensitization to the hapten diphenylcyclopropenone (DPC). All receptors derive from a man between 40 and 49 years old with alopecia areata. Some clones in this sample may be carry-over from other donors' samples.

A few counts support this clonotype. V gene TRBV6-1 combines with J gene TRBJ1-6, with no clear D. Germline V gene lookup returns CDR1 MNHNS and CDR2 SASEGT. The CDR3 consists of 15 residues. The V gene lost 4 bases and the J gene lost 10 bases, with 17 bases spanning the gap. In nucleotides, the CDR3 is TGTGCCAGCAGTGTATCCCCGAGCGAGCGATCACCCCTCCACTTT. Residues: CASSVSPSERSPLHF.

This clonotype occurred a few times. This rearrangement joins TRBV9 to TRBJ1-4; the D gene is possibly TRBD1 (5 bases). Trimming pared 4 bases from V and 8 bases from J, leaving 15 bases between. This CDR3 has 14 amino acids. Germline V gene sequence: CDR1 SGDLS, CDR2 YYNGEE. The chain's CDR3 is CASSTSGGTEKLFF. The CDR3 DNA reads TGTGCCAGCAGCACCAGTGGGGGTACAGAAAAACTGTTTTTT.

Here the CDR3 DNA reads TGTGCCAGCAGTTACCCTAGGACAGGGAAGGCCGAGCAGTACTTC. Protein product: CASSYPRTGKAEQYF. This sequence joins TRBV6-2 or TRBV6-3 and TRBJ2-7, with TRBD1 matching 8 bases. J gave up 6 bases and V 2 bases, and 9 bases lay outside the gene matches. Looked up from germline, CDR1 is MNHEY and CDR2 is SVGEGT. The CDR3 is 15 amino acids.

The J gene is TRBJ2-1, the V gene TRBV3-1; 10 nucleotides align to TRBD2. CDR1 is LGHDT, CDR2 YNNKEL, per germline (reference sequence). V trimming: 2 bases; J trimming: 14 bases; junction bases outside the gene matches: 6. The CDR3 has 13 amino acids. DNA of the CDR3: TGTGCCAGCAGCCAATACAGCGGGAGGGCCAAGTTCTTC. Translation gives CASSQYSGRAKFF.

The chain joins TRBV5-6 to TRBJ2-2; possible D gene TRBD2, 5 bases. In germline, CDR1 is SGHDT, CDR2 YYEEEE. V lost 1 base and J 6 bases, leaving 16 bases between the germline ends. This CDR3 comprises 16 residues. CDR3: CASSLKFRGIPGELFF. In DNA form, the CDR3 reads TGTGCCAGCAGCTTGAAATTTCGGGGAATCCCCGGGGAGCTGTTTTTT.

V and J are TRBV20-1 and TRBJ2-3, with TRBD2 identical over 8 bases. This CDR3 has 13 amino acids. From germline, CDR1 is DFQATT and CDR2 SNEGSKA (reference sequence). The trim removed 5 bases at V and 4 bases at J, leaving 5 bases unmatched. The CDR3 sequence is CSAFSGSADTQYF. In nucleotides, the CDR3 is TGCAGTGCTTTCAGCGGGAGCGCAGATACGCAGTATTTT.